This TCR beta chain appears in the sequencing data of a study of blood T cell repertoires in COVID-19. Study-wide context: Whether acute or convalescent, the COVID-19 samples came from the United States, Italy and Spain.

This CDR3 is 15 amino acids long. Germline V CDR1 and CDR2: MNHEY, SVGEGT. Trimming cost V 5 bases and J 4 bases, with 14 bases left between them. Repertoires were generated with immunoSEQ multiplex PCR, while TCRdb's copy carries only in-frame clones and drops some. The sample contains tens of thousands of clones, 75% to 80% of which appear only once. The chain carries TRBV6-2 or TRBV6-3 and TRBJ2-2; tentative D call: TRBD1 (6 bases). The clonotype was recovered from a human donor in a cohort sampled during active COVID-19. What was sequenced was peripheral blood. The DNA for the CDR3 is TGTGCCAGCAGTGGCCCGACAGGAGCCACCGGGGAGCTGTTTTTT. Its translation: CASSGPTGATGELFF.